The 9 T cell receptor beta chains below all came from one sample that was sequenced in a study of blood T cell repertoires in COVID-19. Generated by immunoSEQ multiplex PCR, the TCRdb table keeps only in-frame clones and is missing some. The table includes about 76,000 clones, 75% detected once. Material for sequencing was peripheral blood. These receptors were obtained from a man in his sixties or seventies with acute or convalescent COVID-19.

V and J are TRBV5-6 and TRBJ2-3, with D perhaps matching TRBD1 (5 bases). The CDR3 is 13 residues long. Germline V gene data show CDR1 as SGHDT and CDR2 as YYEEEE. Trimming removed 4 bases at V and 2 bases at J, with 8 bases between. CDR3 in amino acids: CASSTDNTDTQYF. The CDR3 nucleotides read TGTGCCAGCAGCACGGACAACACAGATACGCAGTATTTT.

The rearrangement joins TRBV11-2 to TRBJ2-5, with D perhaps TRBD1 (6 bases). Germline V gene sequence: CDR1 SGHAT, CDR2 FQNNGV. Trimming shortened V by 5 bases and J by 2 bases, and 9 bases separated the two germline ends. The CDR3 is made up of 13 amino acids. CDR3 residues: CASSLGQQETQYF. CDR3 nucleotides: TGTGCCAGCAGCCTCGGACAGCAAGAGACCCAGTACTTC.

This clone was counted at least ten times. This CDR3 reads CASSQPETGGFGEQYF. CDR3 nucleotides: TGTGCCAGCAGTCAACCCGAGACAGGGGGATTCGGCGAGCAGTACTTC. The J gene is TRBJ2-7, the V gene TRBV2, with 9 bases lining up with TRBD1. Germline-derived CDR1 and CDR2 are SNHLY and FYNNEI. V trimming: 5 bases; J trimming: 6 bases; junction bases outside the gene matches: 14. The CDR3 runs 16 residues.

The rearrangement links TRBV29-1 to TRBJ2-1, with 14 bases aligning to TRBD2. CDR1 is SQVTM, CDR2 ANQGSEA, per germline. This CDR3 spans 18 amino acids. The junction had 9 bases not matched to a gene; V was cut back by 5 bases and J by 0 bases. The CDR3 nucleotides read TGCAGCGTTCCCTCAGGGACTAGCGGGGGCCACTCCTACAATGAGCAGTTCTTC. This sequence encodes CSVPSGTSGGHSYNEQFF.

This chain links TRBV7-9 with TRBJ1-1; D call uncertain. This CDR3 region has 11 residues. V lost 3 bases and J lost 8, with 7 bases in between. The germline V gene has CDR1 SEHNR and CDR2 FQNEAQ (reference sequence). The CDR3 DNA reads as TGTGCCAGCAGCTTCCGGTTGGAAGCTTTCTTT. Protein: CASSFRLEAFF.

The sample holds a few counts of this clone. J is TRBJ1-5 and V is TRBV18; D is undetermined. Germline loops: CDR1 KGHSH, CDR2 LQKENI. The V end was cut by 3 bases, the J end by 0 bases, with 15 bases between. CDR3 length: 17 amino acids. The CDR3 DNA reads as TGTGCCAGCTCACCGACCGCCAGGCCAAATAGCAATCAGCCCCAGCATTTT. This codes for CASSPTARPNSNQPQHF.

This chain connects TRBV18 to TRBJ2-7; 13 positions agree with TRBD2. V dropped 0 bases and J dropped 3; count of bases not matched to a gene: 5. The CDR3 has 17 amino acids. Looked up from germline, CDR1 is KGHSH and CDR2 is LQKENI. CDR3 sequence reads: CASSPPSGTSGIYEQYF. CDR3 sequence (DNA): TGTGCCAGCTCACCACCGTCCGGGACTAGCGGGATCTACGAGCAGTACTTC.

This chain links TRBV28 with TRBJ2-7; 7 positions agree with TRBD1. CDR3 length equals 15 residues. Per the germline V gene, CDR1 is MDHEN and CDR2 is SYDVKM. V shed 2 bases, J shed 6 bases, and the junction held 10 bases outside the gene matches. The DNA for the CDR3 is TGTGCCAGCAGTTTAAGTCCTGGACAGGCTCTCGAGCAGTACTTC. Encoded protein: CASSLSPGQALEQYF.

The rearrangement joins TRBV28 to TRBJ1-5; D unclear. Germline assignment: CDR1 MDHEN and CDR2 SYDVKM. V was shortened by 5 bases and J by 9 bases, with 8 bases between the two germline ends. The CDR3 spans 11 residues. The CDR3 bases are TGTGCCAGCAGTCTCCCCGGGCCCCAGCATTTT. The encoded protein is CASSLPGPQHF.